A single sample is the source of the 17 T cell receptor beta chains below, sequenced in a study of blood T cell repertoires in COVID-19. Sequencing was performed with immunoSEQ multiplex PCR; in TCRdb, only in-frame clones are kept and a portion is missing. The sample carries 230,000 or so clones, roughly 88% recorded once. The sequenced material came from PBMCs or T cells enriched from blood (not recorded which). The receptors come from a woman aged 45-65 years with acute COVID-19.

The V call is TRBV5-1, the J call TRBJ2-3, with 11 bases aligning to TRBD2. J gave up 3 bases and V 7 bases, and 10 bases lay outside the gene matches. The CDR3 has 16 residues. Germline V CDR1 and CDR2: SGHRS, YFSETQ. The CDR3 DNA sequence: TGCGCCAGCGGCCCCTTATCTAGCGGGAGGACAGATACGCAGTATTTT. Its translation: CASGPLSSGRTDTQYF.

The chain links TRBV21-1 to TRBJ2-5; the table's D call, TRBD1, has no DNA check behind it. TRBV21-1 is reported as a pseudogene. This CDR3 spans 14 amino acids. The CDR3 nucleotides are TGTGCCAGCAGCAAAATCACCAGGGTTGGGACCCAGTACTTC. This translates into CASSKITRVGTQYF.

The rearrangement joins TRBV6-6 to TRBJ2-1; 15 positions agree with TRBD2. CDR3 size: 18 residues. V was clipped by 5 bases and J by 0 bases; unmatched bases: 5. Germline V gene data show CDR1 as MNHNY and CDR2 as SVGAGI (reference sequence). Written as DNA, the CDR3 is TGTGCCAGCAGTCGGACTAGCGGGAGGGGTAGCTCCTACAATGAGCAGTTCTTC. Residues: CASSRTSGRGSSYNEQFF.

The V call is TRBV14, the J call TRBJ1-1; no clear D gene. The CDR3 sequence is 9 residues long. Germline CDR1 SGHDN, CDR2 FVKESK. V lost 3 bases and J lost 10, with 3 bases in between. The CDR3 is CASSHGAFF. CDR3 nucleotides: TGTGCCAGCAGCCACGGAGCTTTCTTT.

This chain links TRBV29-1 with TRBJ2-1; 7 nucleotides line up with TRBD2. CDR3 length: 14 residues. Germline CDR1 SQVTM, CDR2 ANQGSEA. V lost 7 bases to trimming and J lost 3 bases; unmatched junction nucleotides: 9. CDR3 loop: CSAGRDYNYNEQFF. CDR3 DNA: TGCAGCGCCGGAAGGGACTACAACTACAATGAGCAGTTCTTC.

The rearrangement joins TRBV19 to TRBJ1-1, with a weak D call TRBD1 (6 bases). The CDR3 sequence is 15 residues long. Germline V lookup: CDR1 LNHDA, CDR2 SQIVND (reference sequence). Trimming took 5 bases from V and 0 from J, leaving 13 bases between them. As DNA, the CDR3 is TGTGCCAGTAGTCTTTACAGGGTGATGAACACTGAAGCTTTCTTT. Translated, it gives CASSLYRVMNTEAFF.

This clone was seen just once. CDR3 residues: CASSLLLQYGGDGYTF. The CDR3 DNA reads TGTGCCAGCAGTTTATTACTACAATATGGCGGTGATGGCTACACCTTC. The chain employs TRBV28 and TRBJ1-2; no firm D call. The ends were cut back, 1 base at V and 6 bases at J, with 18 bases in the middle. Per the germline V gene, CDR1 is MDHEN and CDR2 is SYDVKM. The CDR3 totals 16 residues.

The CDR3 nucleotides read TGTGCCAGCAGCTTAACCGGGACTACTAGGGGTTCACCCCTCCACTTT. This codes for CASSLTGTTRGSPLHF. This chain uses TRBV7-8 with TRBJ1-6, with D tentatively TRBD1 (5 bases). V was clipped by 2 bases and J by 9 bases, with 17 bases between them. This CDR3 contains 16 residues. Germline CDR1 is SGHVS and CDR2 is FQNEAQ.

The rearrangement joins TRBV7-2 to TRBJ1-4; 7 bases agree with TRBD1. The CDR3 spans 16 residues. CDR1 SGHTA and CDR2 FQGNSA come from the germline V gene. With V trimmed by 3 bases and J by 5 bases, 9 bases remained unmatched. The CDR3: CASSLYPGQLNEKLFF. Written as DNA, the CDR3 is TGTGCCAGCAGCTTGTATCCGGGACAGCTCAATGAAAAACTGTTTTTT.

The chain recombines TRBV28 with TRBJ2-7, with 8 bases aligning to TRBD1. With 5 bases clipped from V and 3 bases from J, the junction kept 6 bases outside the gene matches. Germline V gene lookup returns CDR1 MDHEN and CDR2 SYDVKM. This CDR3 contains 14 residues. CDR3 amino acids: CASSTGTGDYEQYF. The CDR3 DNA sequence: TGTGCCAGCAGTACCGGGACAGGAGACTACGAGCAGTACTTC.

The rearrangement links TRBV7-8 to TRBJ2-5, with TRBD1 as a possible D gene (6 bases). The germline V and J ends were trimmed by 4 bases and 2 bases, with 14 bases remaining between them. Per germline, CDR1 SGHVS and CDR2 FQNEAQ. The CDR3 is made up of 15 amino acids. CDR3 sequence reads: CASSSKTGAQETQYF. CDR3 nucleotide sequence: TGTGCCAGCAGCTCAAAGACAGGCGCGCAAGAGACCCAGTACTTC.

The chain combines TRBV2 with TRBJ2-6, with D possibly matching TRBD2 (6 bases). The germline V and J ends were trimmed by 7 bases and 2 bases, with 9 bases remaining between them. The CDR3 consists of 14 residues. Germline CDR1 and CDR2: SNHLY and FYNNEI. The CDR3 loop is CASTWRAGANVLTF. CDR3 nucleotide sequence: TGTGCCAGCACCTGGAGGGCTGGGGCCAACGTCCTGACTTTC.

The chain couples TRBV15 to TRBJ2-3; TRBD1 might be the D (5 bases). V dropped 1 base and J dropped 14 bases, with 16 bases sitting between them. This CDR3 is 13 amino acids long. CDR1 LNHNV and CDR2 YYDKDF come from the germline V gene (reference sequence). The DNA for the CDR3 is TGTGCCACCAGCAGAGTAGGGCAGGGCTTGTCGTATTTT. Its translation is CATSRVGQGLSYF.

The chain uses TRBV7-9 and TRBJ2-1; 7 bases fit TRBD1. CDR3 length: 16 amino acids. The V and J ends lost 1 base and 1 base, in that order; junction bases with no gene match: 4. Per the germline V gene, CDR1 is SEHNR and CDR2 is FQNEAQ (reference sequence). CDR3 region: CASSLGGQESYNEQFF. CDR3 coding DNA: TGTGCCAGCAGCTTAGGAGGACAGGAATCCTACAATGAGCAGTTCTTC.

This rearrangement joins TRBV15 to TRBJ2-5; 8 nucleotides line up with TRBD1. Trimming took 4 bases from V and 7 from J; bases not matched to a gene: 8. Germline lookup yields CDR1 LNHNV and CDR2 YYDKDF (reference sequence). CDR3 length equals 14 residues. The CDR3, as DNA: TGTGCCACCAGCACCAGACAGGGGAAAAGGACCCAGTACTTC. Protein: CATSTRQGKRTQYF.

V and J are TRBV2 and TRBJ1-4, with TRBD1 matching over 8 bases. Per germline, CDR1 SNHLY and CDR2 FYNNEI. This CDR3 comprises 14 residues. The trim removed 6 bases at V and 4 bases at J, leaving 4 bases unmatched. CDR3 nucleotides: TGTGCCAGCAGGGGACAGGCCTATAATGAAAAACTGTTTTTT. Translating gives CASRGQAYNEKLFF.

J is TRBJ2-1 and V is TRBV5-6; 7 bases match TRBD2. The J segment lost 6 bases and the V segment lost 4 bases, leaving 10 bases of the junction unmatched. Germline CDR1 SGHDT, CDR2 YYEEEE. The CDR3 has 15 amino acids. CDR3 nucleotide sequence: TGTGCCAGCAGCCGGACTAGATGGTTCGGCAATGAGCAGTTCTTC. Translation gives CASSRTRWFGNEQFF.